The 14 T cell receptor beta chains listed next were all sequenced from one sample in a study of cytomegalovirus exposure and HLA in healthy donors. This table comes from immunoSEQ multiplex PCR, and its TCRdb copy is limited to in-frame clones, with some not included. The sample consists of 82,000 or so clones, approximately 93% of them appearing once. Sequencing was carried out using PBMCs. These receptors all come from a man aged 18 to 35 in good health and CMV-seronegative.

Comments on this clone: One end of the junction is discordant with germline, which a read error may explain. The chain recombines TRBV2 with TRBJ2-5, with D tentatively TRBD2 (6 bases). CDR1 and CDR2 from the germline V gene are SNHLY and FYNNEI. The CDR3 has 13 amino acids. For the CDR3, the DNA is TGTGCCAGCAGCGCGGGGCCGCAAGAGACCCAATACTTC. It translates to CASSAGPQETQYF.

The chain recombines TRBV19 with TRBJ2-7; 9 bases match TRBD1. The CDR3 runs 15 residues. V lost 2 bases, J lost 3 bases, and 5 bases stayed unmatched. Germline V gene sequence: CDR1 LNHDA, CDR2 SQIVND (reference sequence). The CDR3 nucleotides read TGTGCCAGTAGTATAATACAGGGGGCCCGCTACGAGCAGTACTTC. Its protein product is CASSIIQGARYEQYF.

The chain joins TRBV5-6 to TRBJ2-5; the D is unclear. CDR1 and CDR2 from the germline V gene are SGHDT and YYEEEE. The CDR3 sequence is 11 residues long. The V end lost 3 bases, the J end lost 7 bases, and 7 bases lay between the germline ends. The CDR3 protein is CASSSSGTQYF. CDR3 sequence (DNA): TGTGCCAGCAGCTCGAGTGGGACCCAGTACTTC.

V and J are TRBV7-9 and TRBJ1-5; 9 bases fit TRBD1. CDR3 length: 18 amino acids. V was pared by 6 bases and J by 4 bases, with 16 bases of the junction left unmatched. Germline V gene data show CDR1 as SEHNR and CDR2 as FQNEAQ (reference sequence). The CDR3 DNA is TGTGCCAGCAGATCGGGGACAGGGTTGTTATTGGAGAATCAGCCCCAGCATTTT. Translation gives CASRSGTGLLLENQPQHF.

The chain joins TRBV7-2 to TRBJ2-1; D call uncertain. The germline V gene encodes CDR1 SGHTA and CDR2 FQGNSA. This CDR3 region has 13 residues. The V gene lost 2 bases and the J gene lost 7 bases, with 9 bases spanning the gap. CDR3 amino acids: CASSLILGNEQFF. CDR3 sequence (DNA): TGTGCCAGCAGCTTAATTCTCGGGAATGAGCAGTTCTTC.

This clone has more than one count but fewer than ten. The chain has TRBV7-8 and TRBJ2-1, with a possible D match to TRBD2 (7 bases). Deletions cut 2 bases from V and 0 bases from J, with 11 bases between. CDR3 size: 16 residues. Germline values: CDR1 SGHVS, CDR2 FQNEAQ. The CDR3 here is CASSLPGGDSYNEQFF. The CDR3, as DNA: TGTGCCAGCAGCTTACCGGGGGGCGACTCCTACAATGAGCAGTTCTTC.

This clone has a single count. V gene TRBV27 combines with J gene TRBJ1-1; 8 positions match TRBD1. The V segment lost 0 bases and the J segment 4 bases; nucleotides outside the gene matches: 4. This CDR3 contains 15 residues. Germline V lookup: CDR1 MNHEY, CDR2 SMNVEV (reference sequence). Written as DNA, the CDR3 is TGTGCCAGCAGTTTATCGAATACAGGGGGCACTGAAGCTTTCTTT. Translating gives CASSLSNTGGTEAFF.

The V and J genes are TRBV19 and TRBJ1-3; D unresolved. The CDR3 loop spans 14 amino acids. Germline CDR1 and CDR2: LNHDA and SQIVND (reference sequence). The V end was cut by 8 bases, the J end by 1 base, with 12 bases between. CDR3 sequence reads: CASGPILSGNTIYF. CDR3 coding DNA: TGTGCCAGTGGCCCGATCTTGTCTGGAAACACCATATATTTT.

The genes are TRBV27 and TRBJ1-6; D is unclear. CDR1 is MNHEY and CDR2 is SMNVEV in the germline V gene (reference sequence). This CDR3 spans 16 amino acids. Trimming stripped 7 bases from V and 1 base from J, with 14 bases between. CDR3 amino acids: CASTLGGGSYNSPLHF. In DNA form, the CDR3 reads TGTGCCAGCACTCTTGGAGGAGGATCCTATAATTCACCCCTCCACTTT.

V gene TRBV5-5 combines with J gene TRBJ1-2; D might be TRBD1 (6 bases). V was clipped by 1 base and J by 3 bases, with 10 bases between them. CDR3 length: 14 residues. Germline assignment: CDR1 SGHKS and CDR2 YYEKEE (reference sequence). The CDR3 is CASSLSWTDYGYTF. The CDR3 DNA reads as TGTGCCAGCAGCTTGAGTTGGACAGACTATGGCTACACCTTC.

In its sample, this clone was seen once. CDR3 in amino acids: CASSLLLSGTGEDTQYF. The CDR3 DNA sequence: TGTGCCAGCAGTTTATTACTTAGCGGGACCGGGGAAGATACGCAGTATTTT. The V call is TRBV27, the J call TRBJ2-3; TRBD2 matches 8 bases. Unmatched junction bases numbered 11, after V lost 1 base and J lost 5 bases. The V gene's germline CDR1 is MNHEY and CDR2 SMNVEV (reference sequence). The CDR3 spans 17 residues.

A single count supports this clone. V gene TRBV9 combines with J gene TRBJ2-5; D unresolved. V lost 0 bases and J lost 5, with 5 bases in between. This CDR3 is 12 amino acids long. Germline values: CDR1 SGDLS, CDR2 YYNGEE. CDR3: CASSVDGETQYF. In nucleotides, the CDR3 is TGTGCCAGCAGCGTAGACGGGGAGACCCAGTACTTC.

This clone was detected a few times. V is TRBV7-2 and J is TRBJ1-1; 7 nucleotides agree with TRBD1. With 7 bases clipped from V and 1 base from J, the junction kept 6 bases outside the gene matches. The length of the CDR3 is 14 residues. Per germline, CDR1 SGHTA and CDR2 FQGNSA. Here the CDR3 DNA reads TGTGCCAGCACCCCGGGGACAGCGAACACTGAAGCTTTCTTT. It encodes CASTPGTANTEAFF. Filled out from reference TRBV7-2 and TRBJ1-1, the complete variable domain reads GAGVSQSPSNKVTEKGKDVELRCDPISGHTALYWYRQSLGQGLEFLIYFQGNSAPDKSGLPSDRFSAERTGGSVSTLTIQRTQQEDSAVYLCASTPGTANTEAFFGQGTRLTVV.

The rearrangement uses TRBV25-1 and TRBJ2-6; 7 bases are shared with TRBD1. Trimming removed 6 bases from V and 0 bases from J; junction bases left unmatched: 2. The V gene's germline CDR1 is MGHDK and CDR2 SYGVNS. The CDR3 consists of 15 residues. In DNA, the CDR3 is TGTGCCAGCAGGGGACAGAACTCTGGGGCCAACGTCCTGACTTTC. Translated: CASRGQNSGANVLTF.